The entry below describes one T cell receptor beta chain. Its antigen is not known. CDR3 length: 13 residues. With 5 bases removed from V and 0 bases from J, the gap between germline ends came to 7 bases. Germline-derived CDR1 and CDR2 are MNHEY and SMNVEV (reference sequence). All of the isolated RNA was reverse transcribed, so expressed TCRB transcripts were sequenced. Generated by immunoSEQ multiplex PCR, the TCRdb table keeps only in-frame clones and is missing some. Of more than 95,000 clones listed, approximately 30% are singletons. These data belong to a study of beta chain features in type 1 diabetes. General study findings and limits: Fewer junction insertions and more nucleotide deletions appeared in type 1 diabetes patients. All four CD4+ subsets from Type 1 diabetes patients carried moderately but significantly shorter TCRB CDR3s.

Sequencing was performed on central memory CD4+ T cells from blood. The chain carries TRBV27 and TRBJ1-2; D is unresolved. This clonotype was obtained from a woman aged 18 to 35 with type 1 diabetes. The CDR3 protein is CASSPSPNYGYTF. The CDR3 DNA follows: TGTGCCAGCAGTCCCAGTCCTAACTATGGCTACACCTTC.